This T cell receptor beta chain was sequenced for a study of blood T cell repertoires in COVID-19. Study-level background: Both acute and convalescent COVID-19 samples were obtained from the United States, Italy and Spain. Sources were T cells, B-cell-depleted T cells, or PBMCs; the material itself was cDNA or gDNA.

In the original workflow: Amplified reference gene primers provided the basis for estimating nucleated cell counts. The assay was immunoSEQ multiplex PCR, and TCRdb's table has in-frame clones only and misses some. V and J calls and clone size are copied from that table; D and trimming were computed from the DNA. Here the sample spans 200,000 or so clones, roughly 90% being singletons. Germline loops: CDR1 SGHTA, CDR2 FQGNSA. Germline trimming cut 4 bases from V and 6 bases from J; bases unmatched to any gene: 12. The CDR3 runs 16 residues. The rearrangement uses TRBV7-2 and TRBJ2-1; 7 positions agree with TRBD1. The sequenced sample was peripheral blood. The TCR originated in a man in his 60s with COVID-19, enrolled during active disease. CDR3 in DNA: TGTGCCAGCAGCTCACCAGGGGGAGTACGATCCAATGAGCAGTTCTTC. Protein product: CASSSPGGVRSNEQFF.